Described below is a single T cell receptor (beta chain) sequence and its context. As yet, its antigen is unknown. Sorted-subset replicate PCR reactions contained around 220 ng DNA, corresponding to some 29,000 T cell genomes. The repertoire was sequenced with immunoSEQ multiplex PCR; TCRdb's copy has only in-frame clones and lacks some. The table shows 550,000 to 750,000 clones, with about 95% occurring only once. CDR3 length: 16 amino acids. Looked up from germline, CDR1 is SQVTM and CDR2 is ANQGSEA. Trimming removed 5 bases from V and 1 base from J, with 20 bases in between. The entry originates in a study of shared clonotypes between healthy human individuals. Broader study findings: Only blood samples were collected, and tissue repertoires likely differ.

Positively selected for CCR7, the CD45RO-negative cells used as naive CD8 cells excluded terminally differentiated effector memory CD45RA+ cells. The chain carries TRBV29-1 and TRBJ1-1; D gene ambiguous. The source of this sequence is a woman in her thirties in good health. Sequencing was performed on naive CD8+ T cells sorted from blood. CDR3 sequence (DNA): TGCAGCGTTTCAGGAGGCCCTTTCATGGAGAACACTGAAGCTTTCTTT. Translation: CSVSGGPFMENTEAFF.